Following are 15 T cell receptor beta chains from one sample sequenced in a study of T cells in Graves' hyperthyroidism and ophthalmopathy. Amplified TCR beta CDR3 regions derived from RNA transcripts. The TCR CDR3 first-round RT-PCR relied on the HTBI primer set. TCRdb re-derived calls from the multiplex PCR reads in MiXCR, one entry per CDR3 protein. The data contain 600,000 to 850,000 distinct CDR3 sequences, roughly a sixth of them singletons. Material for sequencing was blood. The receptors come from a woman in her 50s with Graves' hyperthyroidism that later progressed to Graves' ophthalmopathy.

The sample holds one count of this clonotype. The chain carries TRBV3-1 and TRBJ1-4; D is uncertain. The CDR3 runs 15 residues. The V gene's germline CDR1 is LGHDT and CDR2 YNNKEL (reference sequence). V gave up 6 bases and J gave up 9 bases, with 20 bases separating them. The CDR3 is CASRYLPGWKKKLFF. The CDR3 DNA reads TGTGCCAGCAGGTACCTACCCGGCTGGAAGAAAAAACTGTTTTTT.

V is TRBV7-2 and J is TRBJ2-5, with D perhaps assigned TRBD1 or TRBD2 (5 bases each). Looked up from germline, CDR1 is SGHTA and CDR2 is FQGNSA. This CDR3 comprises 12 residues. The V end was cut by 7 bases, the J end by 5 bases, with 11 bases between. This chain's CDR3 is CASTGWGETQYF. The DNA for the CDR3 is TGTGCCAGCACAGGATGGGGGGAGACCCAGTACTTC.

This clonotype was seen a handful of times. The V gene is TRBV10-2, the J gene TRBJ2-1; 7 bases align to TRBD1. Germline-derived CDR1 and CDR2 are WSHSY and SAAADI. This CDR3 contains 15 residues. The J segment lost 3 bases and the V segment lost 6 bases, leaving 8 bases of the junction unmatched. CDR3 residues: CASRASTGFYNEQFF. Written as DNA, the CDR3 is TGCGCCAGCAGAGCCTCGACAGGGTTCTACAATGAGCAGTTCTTC.

This clonotype was counted between two and nine times. The CDR3 is CASSSLGDRGQETQYF. The CDR3 DNA reads as TGTGCCAGCAGCTCCCTAGGGGACAGGGGACAAGAGACCCAGTACTTC. The chain couples TRBV7-8 to TRBJ2-5; 10 positions match TRBD1. V trimming: 4 bases; J trimming: 2 bases; junction bases outside the gene matches: 7. This CDR3 contains 16 residues. CDR1 is SGHVS, CDR2 FQNEAQ, per germline.

This clonotype appeared many times. V gene TRBV12-3 or TRBV12-4 combines with J gene TRBJ2-2, with D maybe TRBD1 (6 bases). The length of the CDR3 is 15 residues. V dropped 5 bases and J dropped 2 bases, with 12 bases sitting between them. DNA of the CDR3: TGTGCCAGCAGTGCCGACAGGCATAACACCGGGGAGCTGTTTTTT. It is translated as CASSADRHNTGELFF.

This clonotype showed up just a few times. The chain links TRBV5-1 to TRBJ2-5; perhaps D is TRBD1 or TRBD2 (5 bases each). The germline CDR1 and CDR2 sequences are SGHRS and YFSETQ. This CDR3 has 15 residues. Trimming pared 2 bases from V and 1 base from J, leaving 12 bases between. CDR3 nucleotide sequence: TGCGCCAGCAGCTTTAGTCCGGGGACCCAAGAGACCCAGTACTTC. This gives the protein CASSFSPGTQETQYF.

For this clonotype: A much more abundant neighbour one base away suggests this may be a read error. CDR3 coding DNA: TGTACCAGCAGTGTTACACAACAGGGGCACGAGCAGTACTTC. Encoded protein: CTSSVTQQGHEQYF. This chain links TRBV6-1 with TRBJ2-7, with TRBD1 identical over 7 bases. There are 14 residues in the CDR3. Per germline, CDR1 MNHNS and CDR2 SASEGT.

This clonotype was counted many times. The chain recombines TRBV7-9 with TRBJ1-1; D might be TRBD1 (5 bases). Per germline, CDR1 SEHNR and CDR2 FQNEAQ (reference sequence). The CDR3 length is 16 residues. V was shortened by 1 base and J by 0 bases, with 12 bases between the two germline ends. The CDR3 region is CASSLDGTRMNTEAFF. The CDR3 nucleotides read TGTGCCAGCAGCTTAGATGGGACCCGCATGAACACTGAAGCTTTCTTT.

V and J are TRBV19 and TRBJ2-1; TRBD2 matches 8 bases. The CDR3 extends over 14 amino acids. The V gene end was trimmed by 7 bases and the J gene end by 6 bases; junction bases not matched to a gene: 8. Germline assignment: CDR1 LNHDA and CDR2 SQIVND (reference sequence). The CDR3 region has the DNA TGTGCCAGTATGGATAGCGGGGAGTCCAATGAGCAGTTCTTC. Translating gives CASMDSGESNEQFF.

This clonotype was seen once. The chain carries TRBV7-9 and TRBJ1-2, with 10 positions matching TRBD1. CDR3 size: 14 residues. Trimming removed 5 bases from V and 7 bases from J; junction bases left unmatched: 7. Germline assignment: CDR1 SEHNR and CDR2 FQNEAQ (reference sequence). The CDR3 here is CASSAGTGEIGYTF. In DNA form, the CDR3 reads TGTGCCAGCAGCGCTGGGACAGGGGAGATTGGCTACACCTTC.

The chain recombines TRBV5-1 with TRBJ1-4, with 8 bases that match TRBD1. The CDR3 contains 15 residues. V lost 4 bases, J lost 7 bases, and 9 bases stayed unmatched. Germline V gene data show CDR1 as SGHRS and CDR2 as YFSETQ. The CDR3 DNA is TGCGCCAGCAGCCTACAAGGACAGGGAGGTGAAAAACTGTTTTTT. Its protein is CASSLQGQGGEKLFF.

This clonotype appeared a few times. J is TRBJ1-2 and V is TRBV12-3 or TRBV12-4; tentatively, D is TRBD1 (6 bases). The CDR3 consists of 16 residues. V gave up 7 bases and J gave up 5 bases, with 23 bases separating them. DNA of the CDR3: TGTGCCAGCACCGGTGGATCGGGGGGGCTGAGTTATGGCTACACCTTC. The encoded protein is CASTGGSGGLSYGYTF.

The chain has TRBV27 and TRBJ1-5, with D perhaps matching TRBD1 (5 bases). Trimming removed 2 bases at V and 11 bases at J, with 10 bases between. This CDR3 has 12 residues. Germline V gene sequence: CDR1 MNHEY, CDR2 SMNVEV (reference sequence). The CDR3 spells CASSLNGGAQHF. In nucleotides, the CDR3 is TGTGCCAGCAGTTTAAACGGGGGGGCCCAGCATTTT.

This clonotype appeared a few times. The V gene is TRBV6-1, the J gene TRBJ2-1; 7 bases match TRBD2. The V gene's germline CDR1 is MNHNS and CDR2 SASEGT. The CDR3 extends over 15 amino acids. Trimming at V came to 4 bases and at J to 4 bases, leaving 7 bases not matched to a gene. This chain's CDR3 is CASSGVREAYNEQFF. The CDR3 DNA reads TGTGCCAGCAGTGGCGTTCGGGAGGCGTACAATGAGCAGTTCTTC.

The chain links TRBV12-3 or TRBV12-4 to TRBJ1-4; D not certain. The CDR3 has 14 residues. The V gene lost 6 bases and the J gene lost 8 bases, with 16 bases spanning the gap. CDR3 loop: CASRGEAQGEKLFF. CDR3 bases: TGTGCCAGCAGAGGAGAAGCCCAAGGGGAAAAACTGTTTTTT.